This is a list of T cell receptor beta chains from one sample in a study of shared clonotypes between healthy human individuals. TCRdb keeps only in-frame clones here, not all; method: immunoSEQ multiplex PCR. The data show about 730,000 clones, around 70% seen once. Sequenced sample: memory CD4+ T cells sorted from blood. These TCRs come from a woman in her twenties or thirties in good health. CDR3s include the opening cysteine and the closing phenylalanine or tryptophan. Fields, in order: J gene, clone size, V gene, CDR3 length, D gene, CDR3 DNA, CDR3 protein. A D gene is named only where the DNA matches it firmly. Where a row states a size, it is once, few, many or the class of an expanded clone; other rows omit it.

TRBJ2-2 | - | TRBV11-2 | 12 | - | TGTGCCAGCAGTCGAGAGTACGGGGAGCTGTTTTTT | CASSREYGELFF
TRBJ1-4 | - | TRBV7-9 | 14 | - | TGTGCCAGCAGCCCCGGGGCGAGGGGTGAAAAACTGTTTTTT | CASSPGARGEKLFF
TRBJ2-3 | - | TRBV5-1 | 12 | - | TGCGCCAGCAGCTTGGCGGGTTTTCCGCAGTATTTT | CASSLAGFPQYF
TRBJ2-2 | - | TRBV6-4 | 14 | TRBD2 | TGTGCCAGCAGTGTCAACGCGGGGGCCGGGGAGCTGTTTTTT | CASSVNAGAGELFF
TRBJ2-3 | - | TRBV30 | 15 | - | TGTGCCTGGAGTGTACTAAGTGTACCCGCAGATACGCAGTATTTT | CAWSVLSVPADTQYF
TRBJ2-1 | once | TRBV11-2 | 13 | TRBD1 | TGTGCCAGCAACCAAGACAGGGTTAATGAGCAGTTCTTC | CASNQDRVNEQFF
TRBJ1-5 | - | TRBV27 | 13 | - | TGTGCCAGCAGTCGCCGGGGAAGTCAGCCCCAGCATTTT | CASSRRGSQPQHF
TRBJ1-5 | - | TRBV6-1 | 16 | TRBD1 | TGTGCCAGCAGTGAAATAGGGACAGTTAGCAATCAGCCCCAGCATTTT | CASSEIGTVSNQPQHF
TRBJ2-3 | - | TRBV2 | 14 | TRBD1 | TGTGCCAGCGGACGACAGGGGAACAGAGATACGCAGTATTTT | CASGRQGNRDTQYF
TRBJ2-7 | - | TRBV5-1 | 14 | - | TGCGCCAGCAGCAGCGGCGCGACGGCGCGCGAGCAGTACTTC | CASSSGATAREQYF
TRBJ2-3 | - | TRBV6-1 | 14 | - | TGTGCCAGCAAAAGGGCGGTAAGCACAGATACGCAGTATTTT | CASKRAVSTDTQYF
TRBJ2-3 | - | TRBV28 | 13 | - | TGTGCCAGCAGTTACGCCGGCACAGATACGCAGTATTTT | CASSYAGTDTQYF
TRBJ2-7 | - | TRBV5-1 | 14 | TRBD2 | TGCGCCAGCAGCGGAGGGACTAGCGGTTTGGAGCAGTACTTC | CASSGGTSGLEQYF
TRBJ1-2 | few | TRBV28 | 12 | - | TGTGCCAGCAGTTTAGAACGAGCAGGCTACACCTTC | CASSLERAGYTF
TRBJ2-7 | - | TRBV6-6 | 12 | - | TGTGCCAGCAGTTCCGCCGGGGGCGAGCAGTACTTC | CASSSAGGEQYF
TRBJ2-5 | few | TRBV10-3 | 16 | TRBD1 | TGTGCCATCAGTGATGAGGACAGGGGTCACCAAGAGACCCAGTACTTC | CAISDEDRGHQETQYF
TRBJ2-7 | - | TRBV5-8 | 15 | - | TGTGCCAGCAGCGAAACCGGGACGGCCTCCTACGAGCAGTACTTC | CASSETGTASYEQYF
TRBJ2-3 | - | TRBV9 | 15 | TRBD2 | TGTGCCAGCAGCGCCAGCGGGACCCCCACAGATACGCAGTATTTT | CASSASGTPTDTQYF
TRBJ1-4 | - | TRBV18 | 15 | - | TGTGCCAGCTCGCAGAGTGCAGGCGAGAATGAAAAACTGTTTTTT | CASSQSAGENEKLFF
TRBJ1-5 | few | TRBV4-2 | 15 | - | TGTGCCAGCAGCCAAGATCTTTCGGGAATCTGGCCCCAGCATTTT | CASSQDLSGIWPQHF
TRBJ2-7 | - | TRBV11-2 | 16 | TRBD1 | TGTGCCAGCAGCCTTACACTTCGGACAGGGAAGGGCGGGCAGTACTTC | CASSLTLRTGKGGQYF
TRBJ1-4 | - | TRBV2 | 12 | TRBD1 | TGTGTCAAGGGGGCCGACAATGAAAAACTGTTTTTT | CVKGADNEKLFF
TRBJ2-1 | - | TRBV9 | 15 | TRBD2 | TGTGCCAGCAGCGTAGAGGTAGCGGGAGAGGATGAGCAGTTCTTC | CASSVEVAGEDEQFF
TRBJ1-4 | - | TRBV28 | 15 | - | TGTGCCAGCAGTTTTGGGGGAATAACTAATGAAAAACTGTTTTTT | CASSFGGITNEKLFF
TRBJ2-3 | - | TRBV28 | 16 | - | TGTGCCAGCAGTTTGCTCGCCTCACTAGGGCCAGATACGCAGTATTTT | CASSLLASLGPDTQYF
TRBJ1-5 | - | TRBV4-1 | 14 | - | TGCGCCAGCAGCCAAGCAGTCGGTGATCAGCCCCAGCATTTT | CASSQAVGDQPQHF
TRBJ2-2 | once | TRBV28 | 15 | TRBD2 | TGTGCCAGCAGTTTATCTGGTAGCGGGAGAGGGGAGCTGTTTTTT | CASSLSGSGRGELFF
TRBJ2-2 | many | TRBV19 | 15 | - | TGTGCCAGTACCCTTCGGGGGAGAAACACCGGGGAGCTGTTTTTT | CASTLRGRNTGELFF
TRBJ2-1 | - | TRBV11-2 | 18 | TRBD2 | TGTGCCAGCAGCCTTGTGGTGGGCCAGGGAGGGACCTACAATGAGCAGTTCTTC | CASSLVVGQGGTYNEQFF
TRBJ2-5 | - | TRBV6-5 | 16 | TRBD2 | TGTGCCAGCAGTTACTCTAGCGGGCCTTACCAAGAGACCCAGTACTTC | CASSYSSGPYQETQYF
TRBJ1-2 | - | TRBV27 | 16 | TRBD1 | TGTGCCAGCAACCCGTCGAGGGGGCGCATGGTCAATGGCTACACCTTC | CASNPSRGRMVNGYTF
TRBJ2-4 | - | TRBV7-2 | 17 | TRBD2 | TGTGCCAGCACCAGCCGGGTGGGTGCGGGAGAAAGGAACATTCAGTACTTC | CASTSRVGAGERNIQYF
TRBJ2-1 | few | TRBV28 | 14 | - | TGTGCCAGCAAGCTCGGACAGATAGTCAATGAGCAGTTCTTC | CASKLGQIVNEQFF
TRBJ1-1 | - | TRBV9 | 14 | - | TGTGCCAGCAGCGTAGGACGGGGGAACACTGAAGCTTTCTTT | CASSVGRGNTEAFF
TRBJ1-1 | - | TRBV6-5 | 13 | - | TGTGCCAGCAGTAAACAGCTGAACACTGAAGCTTTCTTT | CASSKQLNTEAFF
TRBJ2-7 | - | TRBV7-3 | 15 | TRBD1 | TGTGCCAGCAGCCCGGGACAGGGGTCCTCCTACGAGCAGTACTTC | CASSPGQGSSYEQYF
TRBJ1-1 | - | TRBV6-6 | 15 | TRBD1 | TGTGCCAGCAGTTACCCGACAGGGGGAGTCACTGAAGCTTTCTTT | CASSYPTGGVTEAFF
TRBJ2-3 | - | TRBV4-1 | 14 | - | TGCGCCAGCAGCCAATACGAGAGCACAGATACGCAGTATTTT | CASSQYESTDTQYF
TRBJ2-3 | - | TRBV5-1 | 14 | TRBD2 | TGCGCCAGCAGCTTCAGCGGGGGCACAGATACGCAGTATTTT | CASSFSGGTDTQYF
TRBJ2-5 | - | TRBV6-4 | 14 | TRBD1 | TGTGCCAGCAGTGACTCGAGGGGGCTGGAGACCCAGTACTTC | CASSDSRGLETQYF
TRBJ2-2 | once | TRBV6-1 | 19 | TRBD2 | TGTGCCAGCAGTGCCTCGGGACTAGCGGGAGGGGGGAACACCGGGGAGCTGTTTTTT | CASSASGLAGGGNTGELFF
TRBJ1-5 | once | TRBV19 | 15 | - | TGTGCCAGTAGTATTGGGGTGAATAGCAATCAGCCCCAGCATTTT | CASSIGVNSNQPQHF
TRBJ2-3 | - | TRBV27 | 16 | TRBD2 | TGTGCCAGCAGCACCCGGACTAGCGGGAAGACAGATACGCAGTATTTT | CASSTRTSGKTDTQYF
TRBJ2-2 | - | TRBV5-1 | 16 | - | TGCGCCAGCAGCACCACAGGCTCTCTGAAGGCCGGGGAGCTGTTTTTT | CASSTTGSLKAGELFF
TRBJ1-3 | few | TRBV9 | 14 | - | TGTGCCAGCAGGGGCAGCTCCTCTGGAAACACCATATATTTT | CASRGSSSGNTIYF
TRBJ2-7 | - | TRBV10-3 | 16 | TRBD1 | TGTGCCATCAAGGGGGCGGAGACAGGGAATACCTACGAGCAGTACTTC | CAIKGAETGNTYEQYF
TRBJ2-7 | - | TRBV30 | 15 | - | TGTGCCTGGAGTGCGAGGGGGGCTATCTCCTACGAGCAGTACTTC | CAWSARGAISYEQYF
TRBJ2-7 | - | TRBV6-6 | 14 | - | TGTGCCAGCAGTGCCCCGGGGCCCCTCTACGAGCAGTACTTC | CASSAPGPLYEQYF
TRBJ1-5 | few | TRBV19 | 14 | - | TGTGCCAGTACATCGGGGTATAGCAATCAGCCCCAGCATTTT | CASTSGYSNQPQHF
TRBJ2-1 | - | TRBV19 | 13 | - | TGTGCCAGTAGTATAGCCGGGGTCGATGAGCAGTTCTTC | CASSIAGVDEQFF
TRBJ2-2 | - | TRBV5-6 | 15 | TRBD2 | TGTGCCAGCAGCTTTACGGGAGGAGTCTCCGGGGAGCTGTTTTTT | CASSFTGGVSGELFF
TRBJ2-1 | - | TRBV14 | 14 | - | TGTGCCAGCACGATGGGGAACTCCTACAATGAGCAGTTCTTC | CASTMGNSYNEQFF
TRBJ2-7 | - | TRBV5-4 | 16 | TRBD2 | TGTGCCAGCAGCTCAGCAGGGACTAGCGGGATCTACGAGCAGTACTTC | CASSSAGTSGIYEQYF
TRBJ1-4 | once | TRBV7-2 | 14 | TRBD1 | TGTGCCAGCAGCACGGACAGGCGGACTGAAAAACTGTTTTTT | CASSTDRRTEKLFF
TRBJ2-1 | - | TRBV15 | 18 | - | TGTGCCACCAGCAGAGTACGGCGGGGATCGATCGGCTACAATGAGCAGTTCTTC | CATSRVRRGSIGYNEQFF